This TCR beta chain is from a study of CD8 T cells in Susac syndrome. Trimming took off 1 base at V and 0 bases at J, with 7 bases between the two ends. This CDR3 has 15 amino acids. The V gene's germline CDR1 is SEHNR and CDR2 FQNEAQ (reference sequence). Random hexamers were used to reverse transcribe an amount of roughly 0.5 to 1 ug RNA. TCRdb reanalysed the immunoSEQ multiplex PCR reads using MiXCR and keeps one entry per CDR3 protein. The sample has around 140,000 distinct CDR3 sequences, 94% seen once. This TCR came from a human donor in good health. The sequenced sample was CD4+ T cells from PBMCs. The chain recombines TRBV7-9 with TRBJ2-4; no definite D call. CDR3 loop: CASSLGFLAKNIQYF. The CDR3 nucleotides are TGTGCCAGCAGCTTAGGATTCCTAGCCAAAAACATTCAGTACTTC.